The clone carrying this T cell receptor (beta chain) is medium-sized. Its antigen is unknown. Listed TCR primers and previously described methods were used for bulk TCR libraries. Each CDR3 protein gets one entry after TCRdb re-called the PCR reads with MiXCR. This table holds some 10,000 distinct CDR3 sequences, just under 20% found once. This specimen belongs to a study of molecular identifiers for immune sequencing clone quantification. Study-level findings and limits: Clones that exceeded 20 RNA copies held over 98% of effector molecules, yet under 1% in naive cells.

The sequence was obtained from a human donor in good health. Some libraries in this study had Jurkat cell RNA spiked in. Sequenced sample: naive CD8+ T cells from blood, with Jurkat cell RNA spiked in. The subset is: FACS-sorted CD8+CD4-CCR7+CD45RA+ naive T cells.

DNA of the CDR3: TGTGCCAGCAGCCTACCTTCAGCGGGGGCCTTCTACAATGAGCAGTTCTTC. Amino acids: CASSLPSAGAFYNEQFF. The V and J genes are TRBV11-2 and TRBJ2-1, with 8 bases that match TRBD2. The CDR3 has 17 residues. The V and J ends lost 5 bases and 3 bases, in that order; junction bases with no gene match: 12. In germline, CDR1 is SGHAT, CDR2 FQNNGV. The whole variable domain, filled in from reference TRBV11-2 and TRBJ2-1, reads EAGVAQSPRYKIIEKRQSVAFWCNPISGHATLYWYQQILGQGPKLLIQFQNNGVVDDSQLPKDRFSAERLKGVDSTLKIQPAKLEDSAVYLCASSLPSAGAFYNEQFFGPGTRLTVL.